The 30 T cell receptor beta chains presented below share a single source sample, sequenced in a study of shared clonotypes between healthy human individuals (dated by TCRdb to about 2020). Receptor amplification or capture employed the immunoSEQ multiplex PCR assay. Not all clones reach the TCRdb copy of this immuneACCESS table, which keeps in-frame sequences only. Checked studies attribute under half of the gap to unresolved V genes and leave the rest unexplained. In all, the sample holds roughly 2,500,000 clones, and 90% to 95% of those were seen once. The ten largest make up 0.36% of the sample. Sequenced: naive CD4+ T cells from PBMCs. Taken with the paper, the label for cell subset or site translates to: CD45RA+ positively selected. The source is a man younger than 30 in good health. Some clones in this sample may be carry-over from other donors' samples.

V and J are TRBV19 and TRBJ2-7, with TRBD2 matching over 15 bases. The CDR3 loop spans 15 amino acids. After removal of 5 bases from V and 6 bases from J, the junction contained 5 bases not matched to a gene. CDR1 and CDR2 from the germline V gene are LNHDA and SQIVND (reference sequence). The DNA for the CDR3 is TGTGCCAGTAGTCGGACTAGCGGGAGGGCCTCCGAGCAGTACTTC. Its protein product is CASSRTSGRASEQYF.

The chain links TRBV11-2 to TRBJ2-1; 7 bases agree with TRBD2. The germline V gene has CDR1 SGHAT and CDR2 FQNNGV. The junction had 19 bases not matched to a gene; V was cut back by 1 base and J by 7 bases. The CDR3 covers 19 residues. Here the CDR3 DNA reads TGTGCCAGCAGCTTAGTGTTGGCGGCTCGGACTAGAGAAGAAAATGAGCAGTTCTTC. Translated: CASSLVLAARTREENEQFF. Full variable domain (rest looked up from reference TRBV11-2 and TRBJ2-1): EAGVAQSPRYKIIEKRQSVAFWCNPISGHATLYWYQQILGQGPKLLIQFQNNGVVDDSQLPKDRFSAERLKGVDSTLKIQPAKLEDSAVYLCASSLVLAARTREENEQFFGPGTRLTVL.

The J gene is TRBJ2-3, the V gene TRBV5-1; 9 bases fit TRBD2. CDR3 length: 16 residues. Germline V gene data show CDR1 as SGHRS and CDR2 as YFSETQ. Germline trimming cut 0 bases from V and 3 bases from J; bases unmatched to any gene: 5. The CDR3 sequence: CASSLEGTSITDTQYF. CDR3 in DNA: TGCGCCAGCAGCTTGGAGGGGACTAGCATTACAGATACGCAGTATTTT.

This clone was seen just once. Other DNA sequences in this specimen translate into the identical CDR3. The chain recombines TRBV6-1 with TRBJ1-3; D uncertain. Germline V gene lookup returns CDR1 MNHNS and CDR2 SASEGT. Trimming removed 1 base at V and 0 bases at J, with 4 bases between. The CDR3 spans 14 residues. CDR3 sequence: CASSEGASGNTIYF. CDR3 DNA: TGTGCCAGCAGTGAAGGAGCCTCTGGAAACACCATATATTTT.

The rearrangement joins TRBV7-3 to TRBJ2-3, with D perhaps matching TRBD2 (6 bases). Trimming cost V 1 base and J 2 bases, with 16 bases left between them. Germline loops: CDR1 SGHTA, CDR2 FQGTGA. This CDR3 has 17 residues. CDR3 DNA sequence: TGTGCCAGCAGCTTAAAGGGGCTAGCGCCGTTCACAGATACGCAGTATTTT. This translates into CASSLKGLAPFTDTQYF.

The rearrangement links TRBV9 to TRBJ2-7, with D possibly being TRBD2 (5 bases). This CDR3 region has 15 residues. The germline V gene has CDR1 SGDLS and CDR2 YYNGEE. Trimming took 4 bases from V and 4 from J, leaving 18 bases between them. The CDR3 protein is CASSPGQRGYYEQYF. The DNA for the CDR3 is TGTGCCAGCAGCCCCGGCCAACGAGGGTATTACGAGCAGTACTTC.

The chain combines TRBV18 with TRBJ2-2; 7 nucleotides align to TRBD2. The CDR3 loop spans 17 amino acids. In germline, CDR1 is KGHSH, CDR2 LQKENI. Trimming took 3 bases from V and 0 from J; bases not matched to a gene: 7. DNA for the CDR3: TGTGCCAGCTCACCCTTTCGCGGACTAGCGAACACCGGGGAGCTGTTTTTT. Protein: CASSPFRGLANTGELFF.

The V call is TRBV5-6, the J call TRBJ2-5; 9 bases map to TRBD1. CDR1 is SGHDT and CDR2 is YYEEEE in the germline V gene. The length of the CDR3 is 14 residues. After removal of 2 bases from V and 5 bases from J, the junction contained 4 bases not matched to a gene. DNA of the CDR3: TGTGCCAGCAGCTTCCGGACAGGGGTGGAGACCCAGTACTTC. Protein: CASSFRTGVETQYF.

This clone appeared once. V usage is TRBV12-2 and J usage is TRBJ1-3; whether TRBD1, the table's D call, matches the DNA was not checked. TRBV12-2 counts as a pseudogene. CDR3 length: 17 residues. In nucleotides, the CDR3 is TGTGCAAGTCGCTCACCCCCCCAGGGGAACTCTGGAAACACCATATATTTT. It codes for CASRSPPQGNSGNTIYF.

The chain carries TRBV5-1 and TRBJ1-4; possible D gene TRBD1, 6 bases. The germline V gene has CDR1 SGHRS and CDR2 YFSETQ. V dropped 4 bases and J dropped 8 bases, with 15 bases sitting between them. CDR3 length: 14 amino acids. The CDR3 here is CASSPTSRGEKLFF. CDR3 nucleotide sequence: TGCGCCAGCAGCCCGACATCGAGGGGGGAAAAACTGTTTTTT.

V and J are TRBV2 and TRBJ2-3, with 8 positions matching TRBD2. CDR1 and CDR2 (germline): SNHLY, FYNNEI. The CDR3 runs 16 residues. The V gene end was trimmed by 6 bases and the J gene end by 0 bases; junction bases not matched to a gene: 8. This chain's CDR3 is CASRITSGVSTDTQYF. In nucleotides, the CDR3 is TGTGCCAGCAGAATTACTAGCGGAGTAAGCACAGATACGCAGTATTTT.

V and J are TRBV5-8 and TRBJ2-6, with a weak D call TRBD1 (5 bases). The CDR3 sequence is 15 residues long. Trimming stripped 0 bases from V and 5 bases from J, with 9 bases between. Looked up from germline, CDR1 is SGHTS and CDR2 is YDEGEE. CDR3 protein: CASSLGQFRANVLTF. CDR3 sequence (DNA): TGTGCCAGCAGCTTGGGACAGTTCCGGGCCAACGTCCTGACTTTC.

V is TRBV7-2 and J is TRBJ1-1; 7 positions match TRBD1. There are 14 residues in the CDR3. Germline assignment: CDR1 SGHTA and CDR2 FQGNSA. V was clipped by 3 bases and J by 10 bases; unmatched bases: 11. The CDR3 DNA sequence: TGTGCCAGCAGCTTCGTCGGGACAGCTAGGGGAGCTTTCTTT. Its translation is CASSFVGTARGAFF.

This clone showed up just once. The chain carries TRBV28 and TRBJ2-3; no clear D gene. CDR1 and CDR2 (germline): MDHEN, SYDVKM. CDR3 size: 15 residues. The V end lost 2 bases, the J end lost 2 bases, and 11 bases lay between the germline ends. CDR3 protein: CASSLRFGLTDTQYF. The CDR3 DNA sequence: TGTGCCAGCAGTTTAAGGTTCGGTCTCACAGATACGCAGTATTTT.

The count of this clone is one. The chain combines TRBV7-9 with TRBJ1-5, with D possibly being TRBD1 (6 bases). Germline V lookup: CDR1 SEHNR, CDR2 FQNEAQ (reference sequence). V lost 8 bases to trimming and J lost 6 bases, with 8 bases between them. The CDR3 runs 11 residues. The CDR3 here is CASGGSQPQHF. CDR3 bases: TGTGCCAGCGGGGGCAGTCAGCCCCAGCATTTT.

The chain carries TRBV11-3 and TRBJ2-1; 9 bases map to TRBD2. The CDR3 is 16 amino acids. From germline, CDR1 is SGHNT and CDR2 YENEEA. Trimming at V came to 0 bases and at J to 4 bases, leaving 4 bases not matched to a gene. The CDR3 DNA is TGTGCCAGCAGCTTAGATACCGCGGGAGGGTACAATGAGCAGTTCTTC. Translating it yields CASSLDTAGGYNEQFF. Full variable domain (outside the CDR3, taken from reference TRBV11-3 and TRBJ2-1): EAGVVQSPRYKIIEKKQPVAFWCNPISGHNTLYWYLQNLGQGPELLIRYENEEAVDDSQLPKDRFSAERLKGVDSTLKIQPAELGDSAVYLCASSLDTAGGYNEQFFGPGTRLTVL.

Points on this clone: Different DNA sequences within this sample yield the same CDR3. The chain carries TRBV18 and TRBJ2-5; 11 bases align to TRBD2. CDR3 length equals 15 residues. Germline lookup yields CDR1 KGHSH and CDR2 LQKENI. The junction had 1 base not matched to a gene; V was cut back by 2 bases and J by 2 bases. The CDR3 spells CASSPTSGSQETQYF. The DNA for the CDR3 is TGTGCCAGCTCACCAACTAGCGGGAGTCAAGAGACCCAGTACTTC.

The CDR3 DNA is TGTGCCAGTAGTCCTACAGGGGCCCAAGAGACCCAGTACTTC. Translation gives CASSPTGAQETQYF. The rearrangement uses TRBV19 and TRBJ2-5; 7 nucleotides line up with TRBD1. Germline V gene data show CDR1 as LNHDA and CDR2 as SQIVND (reference sequence). Trimming took 5 bases from V and 1 from J; bases not matched to a gene: 4. The CDR3 totals 14 residues. The full variable domain, in which reference TRBV19 and TRBJ2-5 provide the parts outside the CDR3, is DGGITQSPKYLFRKEGQNVTLSCEQNLNHDAMYWYRQDPGQGLRLIYYSQIVNDFQKGDIAEGYSVSREKKESFPLTVTSAQKNPTAFYLCASSPTGAQETQYFGPGTRLLVL.

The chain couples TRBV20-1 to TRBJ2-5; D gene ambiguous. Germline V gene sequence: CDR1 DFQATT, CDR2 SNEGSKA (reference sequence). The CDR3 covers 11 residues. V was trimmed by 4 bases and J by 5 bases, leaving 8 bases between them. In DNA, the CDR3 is TGCAGTGCTACAGTTGGGGAGACCCAGTACTTC. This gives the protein CSATVGETQYF.

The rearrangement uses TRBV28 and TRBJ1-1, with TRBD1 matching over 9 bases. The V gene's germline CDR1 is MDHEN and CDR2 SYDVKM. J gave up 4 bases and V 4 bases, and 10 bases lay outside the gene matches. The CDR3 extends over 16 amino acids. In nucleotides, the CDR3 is TGTGCCAGCAGTTGGACAGGGGATCCGAGGTCCACTGAAGCTTTCTTT. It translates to CASSWTGDPRSTEAFF. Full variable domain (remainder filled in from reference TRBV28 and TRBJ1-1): DVKVTQSSRYLVKRTGEKVFLECVQDMDHENMFWYRQDPGLGLRLIYFSYDVKMKEKGDIPEGYSVSREKKERFSLILESASTNQTSMYLCASSWTGDPRSTEAFFGQGTRLTVV.

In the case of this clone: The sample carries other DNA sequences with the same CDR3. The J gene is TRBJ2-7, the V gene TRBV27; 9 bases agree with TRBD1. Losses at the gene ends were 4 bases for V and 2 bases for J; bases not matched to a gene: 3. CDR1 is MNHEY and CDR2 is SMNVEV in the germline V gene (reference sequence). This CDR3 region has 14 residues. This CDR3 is CASSSRQGAYEQYF. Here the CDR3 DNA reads TGTGCCAGCAGTTCGAGACAGGGGGCCTACGAGCAGTACTTC.

CDR3 residues: CASRRLAGLTDTQYF. In nucleotides, the CDR3 is TGTGCCAGCAGGCGACTAGCGGGACTAACAGATACGCAGTATTTT. This chain uses TRBV28 with TRBJ2-3, with 11 nucleotides matching TRBD2. The CDR3 extends over 15 amino acids. V lost 6 bases to trimming and J lost 3 bases; unmatched junction nucleotides: 5. Germline V CDR1 and CDR2: MDHEN, SYDVKM.

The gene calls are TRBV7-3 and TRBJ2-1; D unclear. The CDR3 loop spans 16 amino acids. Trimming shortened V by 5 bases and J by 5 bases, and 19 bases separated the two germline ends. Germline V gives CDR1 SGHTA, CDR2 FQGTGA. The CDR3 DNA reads TGTGCCAGCAGCCAAGTCTCGACGGCTATACACAATGAGCAGTTCTTC. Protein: CASSQVSTAIHNEQFF.

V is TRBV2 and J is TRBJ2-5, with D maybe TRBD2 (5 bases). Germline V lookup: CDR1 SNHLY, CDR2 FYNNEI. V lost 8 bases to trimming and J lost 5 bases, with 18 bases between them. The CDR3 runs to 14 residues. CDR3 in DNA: TGTGCCAGCCGTAGAGGCGGGCTGGGTGAGACCCAGTACTTC. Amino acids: CASRRGGLGETQYF. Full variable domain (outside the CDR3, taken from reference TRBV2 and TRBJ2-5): EPEVTQTPSHQVTQMGQEVILRCVPISNHLYFYWYRQILGQKVEFLVSFYNNEISEKSEIFDDQFSVERPDGSNFTLKIRSTKLEDSAMYFCASRRGGLGETQYFGPGTRLLVL.

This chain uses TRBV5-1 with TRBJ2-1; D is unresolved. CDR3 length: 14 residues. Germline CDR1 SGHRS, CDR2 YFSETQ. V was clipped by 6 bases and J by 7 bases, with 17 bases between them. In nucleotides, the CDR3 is TGCGCCAGCACCCAGCTTGAATTCAGGAATGAGCAGTTCTTC. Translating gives CASTQLEFRNEQFF.

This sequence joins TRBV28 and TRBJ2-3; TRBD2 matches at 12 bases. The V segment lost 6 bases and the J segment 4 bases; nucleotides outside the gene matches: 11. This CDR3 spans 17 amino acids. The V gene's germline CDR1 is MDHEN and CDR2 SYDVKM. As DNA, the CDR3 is TGTGCCAGCAGCTCCCCGGCTAGCGGGAGGGCAGCAGATACGCAGTATTTT. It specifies CASSSPASGRAADTQYF.

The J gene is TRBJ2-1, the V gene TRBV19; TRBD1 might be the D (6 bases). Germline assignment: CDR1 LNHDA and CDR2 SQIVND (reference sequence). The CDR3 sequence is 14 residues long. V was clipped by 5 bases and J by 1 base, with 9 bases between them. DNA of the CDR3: TGTGCCAGTAGTGCCGGACAGTCCTACAATGAGCAGTTCTTC. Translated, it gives CASSAGQSYNEQFF.

This CDR3 reads CASSGSLLLTGTTGELFF. DNA of the CDR3: TGCGCCAGCAGTGGGAGTTTGCTCTTGACAGGGACAACCGGGGAGCTGTTTTTT. The chain combines TRBV10-2 with TRBJ2-2, with 7 bases matching TRBD1. The V gene end was trimmed by 4 bases and the J gene end by 5 bases; junction bases not matched to a gene: 16. Germline V lookup: CDR1 WSHSY, CDR2 SAAADI. The CDR3 covers 18 residues.

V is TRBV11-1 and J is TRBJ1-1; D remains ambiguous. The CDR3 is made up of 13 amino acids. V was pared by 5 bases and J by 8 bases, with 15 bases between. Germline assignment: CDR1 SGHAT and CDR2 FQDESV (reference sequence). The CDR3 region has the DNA TGTGCCAGCAGCCTAAGAAGTACCTCCGAAGCTTTCTTT. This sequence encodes CASSLRSTSEAFF.

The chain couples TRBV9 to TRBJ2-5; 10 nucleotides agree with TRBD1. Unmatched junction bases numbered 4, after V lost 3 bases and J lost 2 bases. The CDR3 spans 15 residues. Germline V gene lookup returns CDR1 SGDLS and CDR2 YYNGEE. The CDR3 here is CASSEGQGEQETQYF. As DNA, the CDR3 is TGTGCCAGCAGCGAAGGACAGGGGGAACAAGAGACCCAGTACTTC.